These 2 T cell receptor beta chains originate from one sample sequenced in a study of T cells in Graves' hyperthyroidism and ophthalmopathy (dated by TCRdb to about 2019). The library relied on multiplex PCR. For sequencing, an Illumina HiSeq 2000 was employed. The TCR beta CDR3 regions were amplified from RNA transcripts. The first round of RT-PCR for the TCR CDR3 was performed with the HTBI primer set and the Qiagen OneStep RT-PCR kit. TCRdb reprocessing: public reads trimmed at Q25 with fastp, clones called with MiXCR, in-frame beta chains kept. Each entry merges the rows of one CDR3 protein and shows their most common DNA and genes. This sample is represented by under 650,000 distinct CDR3 sequences; 15% to 20% of them were singletons. Together, the top ten hold approximately 3.8% of the sample. Sequencing was done on a sample of blood. The receptors derive from a woman aged 25 to 39 with Graves' hyperthyroidism.

V usage is TRBV30 and J usage is TRBJ1-2; the D is unclear. V was shortened by 8 bases and J by 8 bases, with 21 bases between the two germline ends. Germline V gene lookup returns CDR1 GTSNPN and CDR2 SVGIG (reference sequence). The CDR3 is made up of 13 amino acids. As DNA, the CDR3 is TGTGCCGAGTTTTTGGGTCTGCTTGCCGGCTACACCTTC. Amino acids: CAEFLGLLAGYTF.

This clonotype was seen repeatedly, ten times or more. The V and J genes are TRBV6-2 or TRBV6-3 and TRBJ1-1; D not resolved. In germline, CDR1 is MNHEY, CDR2 SVGEGT. The germline V and J ends were trimmed by 8 bases and 8 bases, with 12 bases remaining between them. CDR3 size: 11 residues. The DNA for the CDR3 is TGTGCCAGCCGCTCCGGAGCCGAAGCTTTCTTT. This sequence encodes CASRSGAEAFF.